The 2 T cell receptor beta chains below were found in one sample sequenced in a study of Ad26.COV2.S vaccination and SARS-CoV-2 variants. The repertoire was sequenced with immunoSEQ multiplex PCR; TCRdb's copy has only in-frame clones and lacks some. In the table there are 300,000 to 350,000 clones, about 90% of which are singletons. Indicated treatment: around 19 received Ad26.COV2.S at low or high dose, single or two shots; roughly five received placebo; per-sample allocation not given. Day 63 following the first vaccine or placebo injection was when the samples were taken. The source was peripheral blood, collected in a trial of Ad26.COV2.S vaccine versus placebo. The source is a person aged 18-65 years who received the Ad26.COV2.S COVID-19 vaccine or a placebo.

This clone was counted a single time. This sequence joins TRBV19 and TRBJ1-2; D not certain. This CDR3 region has 14 residues. The V end was cut by 7 bases, the J end by 2 bases, with 14 bases between. The germline V gene has CDR1 LNHDA and CDR2 SQIVND (reference sequence). For the CDR3, the DNA is TGTGCCAGTACCCTTCTTCTCGGGAACTATGGCTACACCTTC. This translates into CASTLLLGNYGYTF.

The rearrangement joins TRBV5-5 to TRBJ2-3; maybe TRBD2 (5 bases). Germline CDR1 reads SGHKS; CDR2 reads YYEKEE (reference sequence). This CDR3 region has 16 residues. Trimming left V 6 bases short and J 0 bases short, with 17 bases between. DNA of the CDR3: TGTGCCAGCAACTTCGTCCCTAGCTCCAGCACAGATACGCAGTATTTT. It codes for CASNFVPSSSTDTQYF.